A selection of T cell receptor beta chains follows, all from one sample in a study of cytotoxic CD8 clonotypes in ibrutinib-treated CLL. Measured with immunoSEQ multiplex PCR; TCRdb has only the in-frame clones, and not every one. This table has 50,000 to 70,000 clones, roughly 54% appearing once. The input for sequencing was PBMCs, taken at disease progression, from a patient treated with ibrutinib. The receptors stem from a human donor with chronic lymphocytic leukemia. CDR3s include the opening cysteine and the closing phenylalanine or tryptophan. The order of the fields is J gene, V gene, CDR3 protein.

TRBJ1-1 TRBV27 CASSSIDREAFF
TRBJ1-1 TRBV4-1 CASSPVPGEGTEAFF
TRBJ2-1 TRBV29-1 CSVTAGVSYNEQFF
TRBJ2-7 TRBV4-3 CASSPGLAVYEQYF
TRBJ2-7 TRBV21-1 CASSKAAGFGEQYF
TRBJ2-7 TRBV21-1 CASSPQPAQGSYEQYF
TRBJ1-3 TRBV7-9 CASSPRGTSGNTIYF
TRBJ2-1 TRBV7-6 CASSKSKQPVTSGSNNEQFF
TRBJ2-7 TRBV4-1 CASSQVDRDPYEQYF
TRBJ2-7 TRBV19 CASSLTGGSYEQYF
TRBJ2-1 TRBV27 CASSLWGGGINEQFF
TRBJ2-2 TRBV5-1 CASSLMAGGSTGELFF
TRBJ2-3 TRBV5-1 CASSLVAGITDTQYF
TRBJ2-3 TRBV9 CASSGGTSGLTDTQYF
TRBJ1-2 TRBV5-1 CASSWDLARPNYGYTF
TRBJ1-2 TRBV7-6 CASSLAQQGYGYTF
TRBJ1-5 TRBV19 CASSIEGWGNQPQHF
TRBJ2-1 TRBV27 CAVRAGNEQFF
TRBJ2-7 TRBV30 CAWSTPPTGRYEQYF
TRBJ2-1 TRBV7-9 CASSLTSGIGNEQFF
TRBJ1-5 TRBV15 CATSSDRASNQPQHF
TRBJ2-1 TRBV30 CAWSLAYPPEQFF
TRBJ1-2 TRBV7-2 CASIMTGGSFYGYTF
TRBJ2-7 TRBV27 CASRRYDRVYEQYF
TRBJ1-1 TRBV5-1 CASSLGVLTEAFF
TRBJ1-5 TRBV28 CASSLDSNQPQHF
TRBJ2-5 TRBV6-1 CASSELGKFGTQYF
TRBJ1-5 TRBV7-2 CASSLGRNQPQHF
TRBJ1-5 TRBV7-9 CASSPEGPLGQPQHF
TRBJ2-7 TRBV27 CASSSRPVAATQPSSYEQYF
TRBJ2-1 TRBV11-1 CASSLVLTGTGLFF
TRBJ2-7 TRBV28 CASSLESGDSYEQYF
TRBJ1-2 TRBV28 CASTRRRVNYGYTF
TRBJ1-2 TRBV7-9 CASSSTVYYGYTF
TRBJ1-2 TRBV10-3 CAISDLRGGTGSYTF
TRBJ2-1 TRBV7-3 CASSRDSQGEQFF
TRBJ1-2 TRBV28 CAGGENYGYTF
TRBJ2-7 TRBV25-1 CASSGFLDQGTKQYF
TRBJ2-7 TRBV11-3 CASSPSQYEQYF
TRBJ1-5 TRBV6-5 CASSYEGTQHF
TRBJ1-4 TRBV2 CASTAGGGEKLFF
TRBJ2-7 TRBV19 CASSTLTTSYEQYF
TRBJ2-7 TRBV6-5 CASSYVQGSYEQYF
TRBJ2-7 TRBV5-5 CASSQVPGTGAYEQYF
TRBJ1-2 TRBV30 CAWSVSGGYTF
TRBJ1-2 TRBV7-2 CASSFSWGHDYGYTF
TRBJ1-1 TRBV5-1 CASSLAERQGSTEAFF
TRBJ2-7 TRBV6-5 CASSQDRGPTYEQYF
TRBJ1-1 TRBV28 CASSLDSTKIAFF
TRBJ1-1 TRBV19 CASSISAGEAFF
TRBJ2-2 TRBV11-1 CASSSQWQAEYTGELFF
TRBJ2-7 TRBV9 CASSVDMGVYEQYF